The rows below give T cell receptor beta chains drawn from one sample of a study of T cells in tumors after PD-1 blockade. TCRdb's table, derived via immunoSEQ multiplex PCR, lists solely in-frame clones and lacks some. In the table there are 20,000 to 25,000 clones, more than 70% of which are singletons. The sample was PBMCs, taken before anti-PD-1 treatment. Source of these receptors: a human donor with basal cell carcinoma. Both conserved end residues are part of each CDR3. The D gene is left open where the match is weak. Rows may omit the clone size; those that give it use once, few, many or a size class.

CDR3 DNA,CDR3 protein,clone size,J gene,V gene,D gene,CDR3 length
TGTGCCAGCAGCGTAGGGATAGCGTCTAGCACAGATACGCAGTATTTT,CASSVGIASSTDTQYF,NA,TRBJ2-3,TRBV9,NA,16
TGTGCCAGCAGCCTTCGACAGGGGTCGGTCTACGAGCAGTACTTC,CASSLRQGSVYEQYF,NA,TRBJ2-7,TRBV7-2,TRBD1,15
TGTGCCAGCAGTGAGTTTAGCCAGGCCGAGTATGGCTACACCTTC,CASSEFSQAEYGYTF,medium-sized,TRBJ1-2,TRBV2,NA,15
TGCGCCAGCAGCCTCGGGCCAAGCTCCTACGAGCAGTACTTC,CASSLGPSSYEQYF,NA,TRBJ2-7,TRBV5-1,NA,14
TGTGCCAGCAGCTTGTATGGACGCAATGAGCAGTTCTTC,CASSLYGRNEQFF,NA,TRBJ2-1,TRBV5-6,NA,13
TGTGCCAGCAGTTTATCATTTCAAGGGGTCCTGACTTTC,CASSLSFQGVLTF,NA,TRBJ2-6,TRBV28,NA,13
TGTGCCAGCAGCGTCGGGGGGCTACGGGAAAAACTGTTTTTT,CASSVGGLREKLFF,once,TRBJ1-4,TRBV9,NA,14
TGTGCCAGCAGTCCAGGGTGGGTCTACGAGCAGTACTTC,CASSPGWVYEQYF,NA,TRBJ2-7,TRBV6-2/TRBV6-3,NA,13
TGTGCCAGCAGCCAAGATCGTGGGGGGGCCTTTCATGAGCAGTTCTTC,CASSQDRGGAFHEQFF,few,TRBJ2-1,TRBV3-1/TRBV3-2,NA,16
TGTGCCAGCTCACCACAGTACAGGAACCAAGAGACCCAGTACTTC,CASSPQYRNQETQYF,once,TRBJ2-5,TRBV18,NA,15
TGCGCCAGCAGCTTGGGGGGCGGGAGGACCCACAATGAGCAGTTCTTC,CASSLGGGRTHNEQFF,NA,TRBJ2-1,TRBV5-1,TRBD2,16
TGTGCCTCGAGCCTTGATCCCTACAATGAGCAGTTCTTC,CASSLDPYNEQFF,NA,TRBJ2-1,TRBV6-5,NA,13
TGTGCCAGCAGTCCCCGGTTAGCGGGAGTTTACGAGCAGTACTTC,CASSPRLAGVYEQYF,NA,TRBJ2-7,TRBV6-6,TRBD2,15
TGTGCCAGCAGCTTAGACGTTGCAACTAATGAAAAACTGTTTTTT,CASSLDVATNEKLFF,few,TRBJ1-4,TRBV7-9,NA,15
TGTGCCAGTAGTAGCCCGGGTACAGGCGAGCAGTACTTC,CASSSPGTGEQYF,once,TRBJ2-7,TRBV19,NA,13
TGTGCCAGCAGCTTAGGCCCCCGCTCCTACAATGAGCAGTTCTTC,CASSLGPRSYNEQFF,NA,TRBJ2-1,TRBV13,NA,15
TGTGCCAGCAGCATCCCCATTAGCGGGCTTTACTCCTACGAGCAGTACTTC,CASSIPISGLYSYEQYF,NA,TRBJ2-7,TRBV21-1,NA,17
TGCAGCGTTGCAGTGCAGGTCTCCTACGAGCAGTACTTC,CSVAVQVSYEQYF,few,TRBJ2-7,TRBV29-1,NA,13
TGTGCCAGCAGTCTCCCGCAGGGCGGCGAGCAGTACTTC,CASSLPQGGEQYF,NA,TRBJ2-7,TRBV6-6,NA,13
TGTGCCTGGAGTCCCTTAGTTGGGTATGGCTACACCTTC,CAWSPLVGYGYTF,NA,TRBJ1-2,TRBV30,NA,13
TGTGCCAGCAGCTTAGGCAGGGGGGGATCCTACGAGCAGTACTTC,CASSLGRGGSYEQYF,NA,TRBJ2-7,TRBV7-2,NA,15
TGTGCCAGTAGTGGGACAGTGAACACTGAAGCTTTCTTT,CASSGTVNTEAFF,NA,TRBJ1-1,TRBV19,TRBD1,13
TGTGCCAGCAGCCCGCGGGAGCCGCAAGAGACCCAGTACTTC,CASSPREPQETQYF,NA,TRBJ2-5,TRBV4-2,TRBD2,14
TGTGCCAGCAGCTGGTGGGGGAGGCTCGAAGAGACCCAGTACTTC,CASSWWGRLEETQYF,NA,TRBJ2-5,TRBV7-9,NA,15
TGTGCCAGCAGCTCCGCGGGGGGCACTGAAGCTTTCTTT,CASSSAGGTEAFF,NA,TRBJ1-1,TRBV7-6,NA,13
TGTGCCAGCAGCTTAATGGCCAGGGGGCAAACTGAAGCTTTCTTT,CASSLMARGQTEAFF,NA,TRBJ1-1,TRBV7-2,TRBD1,15
TGTGCCAGCAGCTTGGGGACAGGGGGCGAGCAGTACTTC,CASSLGTGGEQYF,few,TRBJ2-7,TRBV5-6,TRBD1,13
TGTGCCAGCGGGATGGAGACCCAGTACTTC,CASGMETQYF,NA,TRBJ2-5,TRBV7-9,NA,10
TGTGCCAGCAGCTTGGGTTCTGCCTACGAGCAGTACTTC,CASSLGSAYEQYF,NA,TRBJ2-7,TRBV5-4,NA,13
TGTGCCAGCAGCTTGCGAGGATACAATCAGCCCCAGCATTTT,CASSLRGYNQPQHF,few,TRBJ1-5,TRBV5-6,NA,14
TGTGCCAGCAGTTTATCGGGGGACAGTTACACAGATACGCAGTATTTT,CASSLSGDSYTDTQYF,NA,TRBJ2-3,TRBV27,TRBD1,16
TGTGCCAGCAGCTTAGCGGTTGGACAGGGTGGTTCACCCCTCCACTTT,CASSLAVGQGGSPLHF,once,TRBJ1-6,TRBV7-2,TRBD1,16
TGTGCCTGCTGTTACGGGTGGGGGGGGGTGGGGAGCTCCTACAATGAGCAGTTCTTC,CACCYGWGGVGSSYNEQFF,NA,TRBJ2-1,TRBV2,TRBD2,19
TGTGCCAGCAGTGTCGGCGGGGTGGGGTCTGGGGCCAACGTCCTGACTTTC,CASSVGGVGSGANVLTF,NA,TRBJ2-6,TRBV25-1,NA,17
TGTGCCCGCAGTGATGGGTGGGCGCGGGTGGGGAGCTCCTACAATGAGCAGTTCTTC,CARSDGWARVGSSYNEQFF,few,TRBJ2-1,TRBV2,NA,19
TGTGCCAGCAGCTCCGGACTAGCGGGTGCCAATGAGCAGTTCTTC,CASSSGLAGANEQFF,NA,TRBJ2-1,TRBV5-5,TRBD2,15
TGTGCCACCAGCACAGTGGCCGGGACAGGCACAGATACGCAGTATTTT,CATSTVAGTGTDTQYF,NA,TRBJ2-3,TRBV15,TRBD1,16